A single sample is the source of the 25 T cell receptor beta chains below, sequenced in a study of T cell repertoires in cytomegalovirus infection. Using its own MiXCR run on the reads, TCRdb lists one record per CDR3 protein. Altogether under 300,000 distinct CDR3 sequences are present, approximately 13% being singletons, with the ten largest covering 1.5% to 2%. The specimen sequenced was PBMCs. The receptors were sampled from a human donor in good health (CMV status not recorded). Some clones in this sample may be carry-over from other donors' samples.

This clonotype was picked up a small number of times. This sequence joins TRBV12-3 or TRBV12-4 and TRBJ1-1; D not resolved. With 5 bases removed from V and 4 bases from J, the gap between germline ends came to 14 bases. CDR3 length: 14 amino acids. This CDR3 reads CASSPYARRTEAFF. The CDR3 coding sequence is TGTGCCAGCAGTCCCTACGCCAGACGCACTGAAGCTTTCTTT.

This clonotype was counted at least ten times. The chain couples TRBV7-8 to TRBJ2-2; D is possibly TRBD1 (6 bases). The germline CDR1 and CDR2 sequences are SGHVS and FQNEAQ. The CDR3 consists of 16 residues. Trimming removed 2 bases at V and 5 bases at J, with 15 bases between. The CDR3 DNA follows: TGTGCCAGCAGCTTAAAACAGGGTGGTCGGACCGGGGAGCTGTTTTTT. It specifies CASSLKQGGRTGELFF.

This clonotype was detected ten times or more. CDR3 protein: CASSSTGNTGELFF. The CDR3 DNA reads as TGTGCCAGCAGTTCTACAGGGAACACCGGGGAGCTGTTTTTT. The genes are TRBV28 and TRBJ2-2, with TRBD1 as a possible D gene (5 bases). From germline, CDR1 is MDHEN and CDR2 SYDVKM. The CDR3 spans 14 residues. The V and J ends lost 4 bases and 1 base respectively, with 7 bases between them.

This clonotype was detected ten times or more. CDR3 coding DNA: TGTGCCACCCAGTTGGAGGGAGGATACACTGAAGCTTTCTTT. This encodes CATQLEGGYTEAFF. The V gene is TRBV7-2, the J gene TRBJ1-1; D not certain. V lost 10 bases and J 3 bases, leaving 18 bases between the germline ends. The germline V gene encodes CDR1 SGHTA and CDR2 FQGNSA. The CDR3 is made up of 14 amino acids.

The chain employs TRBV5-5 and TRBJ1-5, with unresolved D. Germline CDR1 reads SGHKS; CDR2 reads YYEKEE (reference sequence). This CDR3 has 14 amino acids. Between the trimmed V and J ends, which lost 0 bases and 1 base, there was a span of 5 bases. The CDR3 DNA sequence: TGTGCCAGCAGCTTGGGGTGGAGCAATCAGCCCCAGCATTTT. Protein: CASSLGWSNQPQHF.

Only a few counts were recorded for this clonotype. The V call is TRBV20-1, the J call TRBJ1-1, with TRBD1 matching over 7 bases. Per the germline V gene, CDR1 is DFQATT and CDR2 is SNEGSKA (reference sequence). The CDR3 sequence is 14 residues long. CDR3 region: CSLTQGNRNTEAFF. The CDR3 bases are TGCAGCCTAACACAGGGGAACAGGAACACTGAAGCTTTCTTT.

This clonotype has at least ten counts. The CDR3 protein is CASSSSGPWVTGELFF. The CDR3 nucleotides are TGTGCCAGCAGCTCTAGCGGGCCTTGGGTCACCGGGGAGCTGTTTTTT. This chain links TRBV7-2 with TRBJ2-2; 8 nucleotides agree with TRBD2. The CDR3 totals 16 residues. V dropped 4 bases and J dropped 4; count of bases not matched to a gene: 8. Germline V lookup: CDR1 SGHTA, CDR2 FQGNSA.

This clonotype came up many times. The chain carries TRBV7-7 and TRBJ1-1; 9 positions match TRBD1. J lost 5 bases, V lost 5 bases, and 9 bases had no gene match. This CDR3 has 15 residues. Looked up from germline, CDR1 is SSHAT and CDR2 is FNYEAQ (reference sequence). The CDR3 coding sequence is TGTGCCAGCAGCCCCCTAACAGGGGGCGTGACTGAAGCTTTCTTT. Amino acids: CASSPLTGGVTEAFF. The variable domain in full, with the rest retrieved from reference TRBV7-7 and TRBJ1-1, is GAGVSQSPRYKVTKRGQDVTLRCDPISSHATLYWYQQALGQGPEFLTYFNYEAQPDKSGLPSDRFSAERPEGSISTLTIQRTEQRDSAMYRCASSPLTGGVTEAFFGQGTRLTVV.

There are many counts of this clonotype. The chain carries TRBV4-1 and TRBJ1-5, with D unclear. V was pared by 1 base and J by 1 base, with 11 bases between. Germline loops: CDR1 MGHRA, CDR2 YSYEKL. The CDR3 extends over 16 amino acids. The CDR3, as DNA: TGCGCCAGCAGCCAAGTTGAGCAAGGGAGCAATCAGCCCCAGCATTTT. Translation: CASSQVEQGSNQPQHF.

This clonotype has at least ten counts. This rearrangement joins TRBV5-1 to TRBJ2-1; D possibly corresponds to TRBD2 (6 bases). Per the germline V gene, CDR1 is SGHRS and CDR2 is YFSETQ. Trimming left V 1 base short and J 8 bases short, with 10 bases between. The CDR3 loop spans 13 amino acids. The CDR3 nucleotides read TGCGCCAGCAGCTTGCTGGGGGACTATGAGCAGTTCTTC. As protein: CASSLLGDYEQFF.

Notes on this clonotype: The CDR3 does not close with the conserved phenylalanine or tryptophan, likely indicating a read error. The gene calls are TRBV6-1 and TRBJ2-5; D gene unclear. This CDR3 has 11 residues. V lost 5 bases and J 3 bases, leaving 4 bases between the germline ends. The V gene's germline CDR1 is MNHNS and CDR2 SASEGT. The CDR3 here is CASSLKETQYL. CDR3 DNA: TGTGCCAGCAGTCTTAAAGAGACCCAGTACTTA.

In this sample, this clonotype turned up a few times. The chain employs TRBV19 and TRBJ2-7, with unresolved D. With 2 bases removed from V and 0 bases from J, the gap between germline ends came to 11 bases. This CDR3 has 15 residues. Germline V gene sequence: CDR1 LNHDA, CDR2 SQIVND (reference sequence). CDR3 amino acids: CASSIYTGDSYEQYF. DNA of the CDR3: TGTGCCAGTAGTATATATACTGGGGACTCCTACGAGCAGTACTTC.

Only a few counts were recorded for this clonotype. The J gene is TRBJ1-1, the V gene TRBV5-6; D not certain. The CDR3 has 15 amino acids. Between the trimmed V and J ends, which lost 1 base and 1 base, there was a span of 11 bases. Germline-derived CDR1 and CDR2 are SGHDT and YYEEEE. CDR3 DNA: TGTGCCAGCAGCTTGACTTTAACCCCGAACACTGAAGCTTTCTTT. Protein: CASSLTLTPNTEAFF.

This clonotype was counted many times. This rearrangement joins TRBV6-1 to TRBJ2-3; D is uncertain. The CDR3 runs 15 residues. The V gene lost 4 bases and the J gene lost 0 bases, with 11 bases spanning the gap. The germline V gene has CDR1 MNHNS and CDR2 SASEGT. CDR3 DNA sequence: TGTGCCAGCAGTGCTAGAAGATCTAGCACAGATACGCAGTATTTT. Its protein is CASSARRSSTDTQYF.

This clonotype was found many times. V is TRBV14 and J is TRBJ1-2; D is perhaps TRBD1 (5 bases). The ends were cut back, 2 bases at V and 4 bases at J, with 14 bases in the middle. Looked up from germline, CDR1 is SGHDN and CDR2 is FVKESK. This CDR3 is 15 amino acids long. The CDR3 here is CASSQSRDASYGYTF. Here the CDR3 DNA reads TGTGCCAGCAGCCAATCACGGGACGCTTCCTATGGCTACACCTTC.

CDR3 coding DNA: TGTGCCAGCAGCGGGGATTTTGGAGAGACCCAGTACTTC. It encodes CASSGDFGETQYF. The chain joins TRBV5-6 to TRBJ2-5; D is unclear. V was clipped by 4 bases and J by 4 bases, with 11 bases between them. The CDR3 is 13 residues long. Germline values: CDR1 SGHDT, CDR2 YYEEEE. Variable domain in full (rest from reference TRBV5-6 and TRBJ2-5): DAGVTQSPTHLIKTRGQQVTLRCSPKSGHDTVSWYQQALGQGPQFIFQYYEEEERQRGNFPDRFSGHQFPNYSSELNVNALLLGDSALYLCASSGDFGETQYFGPGTRLLVL.

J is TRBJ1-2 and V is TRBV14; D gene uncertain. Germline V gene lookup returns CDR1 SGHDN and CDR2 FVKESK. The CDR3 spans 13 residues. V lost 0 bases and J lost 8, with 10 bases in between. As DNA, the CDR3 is TGTGCCAGCAGCCAAGATGTCGGCAGAGGCTACACCTTC. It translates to CASSQDVGRGYTF. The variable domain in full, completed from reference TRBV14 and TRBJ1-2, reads EAGVTQFPSHSVIEKGQTVTLRCDPISGHDNLYWYRRVMGKEIKFLLHFVKESKQDESGMPNNRFLAERTGGTYSTLKVQPAELEDSGVYFCASSQDVGRGYTFGSGTRLTVV.

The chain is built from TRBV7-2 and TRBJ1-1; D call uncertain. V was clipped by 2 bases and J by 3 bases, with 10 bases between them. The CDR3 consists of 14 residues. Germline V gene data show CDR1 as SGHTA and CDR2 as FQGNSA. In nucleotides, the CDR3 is TGTGCCAGCAGCTTACCGGCAGGATACACTGAAGCTTTCTTT. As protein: CASSLPAGYTEAFF.

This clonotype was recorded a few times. The CDR3 DNA reads TGTGCCAGCAGTGAAAGGTTGGGAGAAATCGGGGAGCTGTTTTTT. Its protein is CASSERLGEIGELFF. V and J are TRBV2 and TRBJ2-2, with a weak D call TRBD2 (5 bases). Trimming stripped 2 bases from V and 7 bases from J, with 14 bases between. Germline loops: CDR1 SNHLY, CDR2 FYNNEI. The length of the CDR3 is 15 residues.

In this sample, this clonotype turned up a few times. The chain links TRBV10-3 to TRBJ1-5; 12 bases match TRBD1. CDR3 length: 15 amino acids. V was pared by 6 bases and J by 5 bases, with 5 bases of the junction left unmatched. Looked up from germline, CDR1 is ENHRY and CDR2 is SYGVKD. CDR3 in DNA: TGTGCCATCAGCCCGGGACAGGGGGCTGATCAGCCCCAGCATTTT. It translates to CAISPGQGADQPQHF.

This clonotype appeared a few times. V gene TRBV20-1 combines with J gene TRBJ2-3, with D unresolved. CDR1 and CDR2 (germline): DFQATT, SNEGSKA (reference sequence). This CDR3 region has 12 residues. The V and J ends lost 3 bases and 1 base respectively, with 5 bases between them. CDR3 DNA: TGCAGTGCTAGGGCCGGCACAGATACGCAGTATTTT. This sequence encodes CSARAGTDTQYF.

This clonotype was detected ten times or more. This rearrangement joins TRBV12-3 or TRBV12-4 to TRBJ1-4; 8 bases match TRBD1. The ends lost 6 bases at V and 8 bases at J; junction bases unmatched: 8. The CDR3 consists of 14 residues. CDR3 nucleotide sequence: TGTGCCAGCAGCCCAGGGGGCAGTCGAGAAAAACTGTTTTTT. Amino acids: CASSPGGSREKLFF.

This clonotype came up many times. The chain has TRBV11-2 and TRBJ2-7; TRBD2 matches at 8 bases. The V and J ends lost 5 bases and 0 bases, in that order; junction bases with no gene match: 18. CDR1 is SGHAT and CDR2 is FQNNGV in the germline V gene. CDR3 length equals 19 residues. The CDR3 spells CASSPRTSRLLGISYEQYF. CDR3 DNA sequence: TGTGCCAGCAGCCCTCGGACTAGCCGGTTACTGGGGATCTCCTACGAGCAGTACTTC.

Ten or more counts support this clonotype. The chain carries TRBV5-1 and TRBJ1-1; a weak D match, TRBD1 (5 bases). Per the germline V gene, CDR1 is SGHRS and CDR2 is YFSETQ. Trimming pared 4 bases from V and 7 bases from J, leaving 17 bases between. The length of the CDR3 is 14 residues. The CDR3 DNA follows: TGCGCCAGCAGCGAGGCTCCGGGGGTGGGTGAAGCTTTCTTT. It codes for CASSEAPGVGEAFF.

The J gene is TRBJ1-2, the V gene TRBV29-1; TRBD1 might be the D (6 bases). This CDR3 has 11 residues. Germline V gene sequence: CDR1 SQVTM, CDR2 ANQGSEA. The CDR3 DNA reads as TGCAGTGTGCAGGGGCCGGATGGCTACACCTTC. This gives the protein CSVQGPDGYTF.